Each of the 25 T cell receptor beta chains below was sequenced from the same sample in a study of blood T cell repertoires in COVID-19. TCRdb keeps only in-frame clones here, not all; method: immunoSEQ multiplex PCR. Among tens of thousands of clones listed, more than 70% were seen once. The sequenced material came from peripheral blood. These receptors came from a man between 65 and 85 years old with acute or convalescent COVID-19.

The chain combines TRBV7-6 with TRBJ1-2, with 11 bases fitting TRBD1. Looked up from germline, CDR1 is SGHVS and CDR2 is FNYEAQ. The CDR3 loop spans 13 amino acids. Germline trimming cut 5 bases from V and 8 bases from J; bases unmatched to any gene: 4. CDR3 sequence reads: CASSQDRGLGYTF. CDR3 DNA sequence: TGTGCCAGCAGCCAGGACAGGGGGCTAGGCTACACCTTC.

The V and J genes are TRBV6-6 and TRBJ2-2; TRBD2 is a possible D gene (5 bases). Germline lookup yields CDR1 MNHNY and CDR2 SVGAGI (reference sequence). The CDR3 spans 14 residues. V lost 2 bases and J lost 3, with 7 bases in between. The CDR3, as DNA: TGTGCCAGCAGTTACGAGGGAGACACCGGGGAGCTGTTTTTT. Residues: CASSYEGDTGELFF.

Here the CDR3 DNA reads TGTGCCAGCAGCGTAGTAGGATATGCAGGGGGTTCGTCTGGTGGCTACACCTTC. It encodes CASSVVGYAGGSSGGYTF. J is TRBJ1-2 and V is TRBV9; 7 nucleotides match TRBD1. Trimming at V came to 0 bases and at J to 7 bases, leaving 18 bases not matched to a gene. Germline values: CDR1 SGDLS, CDR2 YYNGEE. The CDR3 consists of 18 residues.

This clone showed up just once. The V gene is TRBV25-1, the J gene TRBJ1-4, with D unresolved. Germline V gene sequence: CDR1 MGHDK, CDR2 SYGVNS. The V end was cut by 3 bases, the J end by 2 bases, with 10 bases between. The CDR3 is 15 amino acids. In DNA, the CDR3 is TGTGCCAGCAGTGAGATATCCGAGACTAATGAAAAACTGTTTTTT. It is translated as CASSEISETNEKLFF.

This clone was found a few times. The chain recombines TRBV29-1 with TRBJ1-1; tentative D call: TRBD1 (6 bases). V was cut by 4 bases and J by 6 bases, with 15 bases left in between. The CDR3 extends over 13 amino acids. Per the germline V gene, CDR1 is SQVTM and CDR2 is ANQGSEA. In nucleotides, the CDR3 is TGCAGCGTTGTGCATGGAGGGGGGGCTGAAGCTTTCTTT. Amino acid sequence: CSVVHGGGAEAFF. Together with reference TRBV29-1 and TRBJ1-1, the CDR3 gives the full variable domain: SAVISQKPSRDICQRGTSLTIQCQVDSQVTMMFWYRQQPGQSLTLIATANQGSEATYESGFVIDKFPISRPNLTFSTLTVSNMSPEDSSIYLCSVVHGGGAEAFFGQGTRLTVV.

This chain joins TRBV2 and TRBJ2-7; 8 nucleotides align to TRBD1. V gave up 5 bases and J gave up 5 bases; unmatched junction bases: 8. Per the germline V gene, CDR1 is SNHLY and CDR2 is FYNNEI. The CDR3 totals 14 residues. CDR3 residues: CASSREDREHEQYF. Written as DNA, the CDR3 is TGTGCCAGCAGTAGGGAGGACAGGGAGCACGAGCAGTACTTC.

This chain links TRBV3-1 (or the pseudogene TRBV3-2) with TRBJ2-3; 7 nucleotides agree with TRBD2. The CDR3 runs 16 residues. The junction had 12 bases not matched to a gene; V was cut back by 5 bases and J by 4 bases. Per the germline V gene, CDR1 is LGHDT and CDR2 is YNNKEL (reference sequence). This CDR3 reads CASSYRLAGAPDTQYF. CDR3 bases: TGTGCCAGCAGCTACCGCTTGGCGGGAGCCCCAGATACGCAGTATTTT.

The chain is built from TRBV27 and TRBJ1-3; D call uncertain. The length of the CDR3 is 14 residues. The germline gives CDR1 MNHEY, CDR2 SMNVEV (reference sequence). With 5 bases removed from V and 0 bases from J, the gap between germline ends came to 8 bases. The chain's CDR3 is CASSPTNSGNTIYF. As DNA, the CDR3 is TGTGCCAGCAGTCCGACTAACTCTGGAAACACCATATATTTT.

The J gene is TRBJ2-2, the V gene TRBV19; 9 nucleotides agree with TRBD2. The CDR3 consists of 15 residues. Germline lookup yields CDR1 LNHDA and CDR2 SQIVND (reference sequence). The ends lost 5 bases at V and 6 bases at J; junction bases unmatched: 7. CDR3 sequence reads: CASSFAGGRAGELFF. CDR3 DNA sequence: TGTGCCAGTAGTTTTGCGGGAGGGCGCGCCGGGGAGCTGTTTTTT.

The chain has TRBV12-3 or TRBV12-4 and TRBJ1-6; D call uncertain. The CDR3 extends over 13 amino acids. With 1 base removed from V and 6 bases from J, the gap between germline ends came to 4 bases. CDR3 in DNA: TGTGCCAGCAGTTTAGATCTTAATTCACCCCTCCACTTT. Translation: CASSLDLNSPLHF.

This rearrangement joins TRBV19 to TRBJ2-1; D is perhaps TRBD2 (6 bases). The CDR3 runs 14 residues. CDR1 is LNHDA, CDR2 SQIVND, per germline (reference sequence). Between the trimmed V and J ends, which lost 9 bases and 0 bases, there was a span of 12 bases. CDR3 region: CAREGRGSYNEQFF. Here the CDR3 DNA reads TGTGCCAGGGAGGGGCGGGGCTCCTACAATGAGCAGTTCTTC.

The chain recombines TRBV6-5 with TRBJ1-1; 8 bases fit TRBD1. The CDR3 sequence is 14 residues long. Germline V gene lookup returns CDR1 MNHEY and CDR2 SVGAGI. The junction had 9 bases not matched to a gene; V was cut back by 6 bases and J by 6 bases. CDR3 bases: TGTGCCAGCAGACTACAGGGGGATTATGCTGAAGCTTTCTTT. It yields the protein CASRLQGDYAEAFF.

V usage is TRBV19 and J usage is TRBJ2-5; 8 nucleotides line up with TRBD2. This CDR3 is 15 amino acids long. Germline CDR1 is LNHDA and CDR2 is SQIVND (reference sequence). V trimming: 6 bases; J trimming: 5 bases; junction bases outside the gene matches: 11. CDR3 protein: CASSPGTRFWETQYF. CDR3 bases: TGTGCCAGTAGCCCCGGGACTAGGTTCTGGGAGACCCAGTACTTC.

The J gene is TRBJ1-2, the V gene TRBV30, with D perhaps TRBD1 (5 bases). The CDR3 is made up of 15 amino acids. CDR1 is GTSNPN, CDR2 SVGIG, per germline (reference sequence). V shed 0 bases and J shed 4 bases, with 15 bases lying between them. The CDR3 protein is CAWSVLAGPIYGYTF. As DNA, the CDR3 is TGTGCCTGGAGTGTACTGGCGGGACCTATCTATGGCTACACCTTC.

J is TRBJ2-7 and V is TRBV2; D is perhaps TRBD1 (6 bases). Trimming took 10 bases from V and 0 from J, leaving 16 bases between them. Germline loops: CDR1 SNHLY, CDR2 FYNNEI. CDR3 length: 14 residues. This CDR3 is CAIRSDRYSYEQYF. CDR3 DNA: TGTGCCATCAGAAGTGACAGGTACTCCTACGAGCAGTACTTC.

The chain is built from TRBV10-3 and TRBJ1-5; D is uncertain. With 3 bases removed from V and 7 bases from J, the gap between germline ends came to 10 bases. The CDR3 spans 13 residues. Germline CDR1 is ENHRY and CDR2 is SYGVKD. CDR3 in amino acids: CAISEELYQPQHF. Here the CDR3 DNA reads TGTGCCATCAGTGAAGAGCTATACCAGCCCCAGCATTTT.

V usage is TRBV7-6 and J usage is TRBJ2-7, with 9 bases aligning to TRBD1. V trimming: 4 bases; J trimming: 0 bases; junction bases outside the gene matches: 4. This CDR3 region has 15 residues. CDR1 and CDR2 from the germline V gene are SGHVS and FNYEAQ. For the CDR3, the DNA is TGTGCCAGCAGCTCCGGGACAGGGAGCTCCTACGAGCAGTACTTC. This gives the protein CASSSGTGSSYEQYF. Supplemented by reference TRBV7-6 and TRBJ2-7, the full variable domain reads GAGVSQSPRYKVTKRGQDVALRCDPISGHVSLYWYRQALGQGPEFLTYFNYEAQQDKSGLPNDRFSAERPEGSISTLTIQRTEQRDSAMYRCASSSGTGSSYEQYFGPGTRLTVT.

The chain carries TRBV28 and TRBJ2-2; 7 bases line up with TRBD2. V dropped 6 bases and J dropped 4; count of bases not matched to a gene: 5. The CDR3 length is 14 residues. Germline V CDR1 and CDR2: MDHEN, SYDVKM. This CDR3 reads CASRKLASTGELFF. The CDR3 DNA follows: TGTGCCAGCAGGAAACTAGCGAGCACCGGGGAGCTGTTTTTT.

The chain joins TRBV12-3 or TRBV12-4 to TRBJ2-7; D might be TRBD2 (5 bases). The ends were cut back, 4 bases at V and 3 bases at J, with 7 bases in the middle. The CDR3 is 12 residues long. The CDR3 DNA sequence: TGTGCCAGCAGTTCGGGAAACTACGAGCAGTACTTC. Translation gives CASSSGNYEQYF.

This clone has just a few counts. V usage is TRBV5-4 and J usage is TRBJ1-1, with a possible D match to TRBD1 (5 bases). The CDR3 contains 13 residues. Germline V gene lookup returns CDR1 SGHNT and CDR2 YYREEE (reference sequence). Trimming cost V 2 bases and J 1 base, with 6 bases left between them. This CDR3 is CASSFGQNTEAFF. DNA of the CDR3: TGTGCCAGCAGCTTCGGACAGAACACTGAAGCTTTCTTT.

The chain is built from TRBV29-1 and TRBJ2-2; D unclear. The CDR3 covers 15 residues. Trimming cost V 3 bases and J 1 base, with 12 bases left between them. In germline, CDR1 is SQVTM, CDR2 ANQGSEA. The CDR3 DNA is TGCAGCGTTGATGGGTCGTCGGGGAACACCGGGGAGCTGTTTTTT. Translated: CSVDGSSGNTGELFF.

This chain joins TRBV5-4 and TRBJ2-1; D is unresolved. CDR1 is SGHNT, CDR2 YYREEE, per germline (reference sequence). The CDR3 sequence is 13 residues long. Trimming shortened V by 4 bases and J by 4 bases, and 9 bases separated the two germline ends. The DNA of the CDR3 is TGTGCCAGCAGCGAGACTGGTTACAATGAGCAGTTCTTC. It yields the protein CASSETGYNEQFF.

Only a few counts were recorded for this clone. This chain links TRBV6-5 with TRBJ2-1; weak D call: TRBD1 (6 bases). The CDR3 contains 15 residues. The germline V gene has CDR1 MNHEY and CDR2 SVGAGI. Deletions cut 6 bases from V and 0 bases from J, with 12 bases between. CDR3 amino acids: CASSNGQSSYNEQFF. CDR3 sequence (DNA): TGTGCCAGCAGCAACGGACAGAGCTCCTACAATGAGCAGTTCTTC.

The V and J genes are TRBV19 and TRBJ2-4; the D gene is possibly TRBD1 (6 bases). The germline CDR1 and CDR2 sequences are LNHDA and SQIVND (reference sequence). This CDR3 is 13 amino acids long. Trimming removed 2 bases from V and 5 bases from J, with 7 bases in between. In DNA form, the CDR3 reads TGTGCCAGTAGTATAAGGACAGAAAACATTCAGTACTTC. It specifies CASSIRTENIQYF.

V and J are TRBV10-3 and TRBJ2-3, with TRBD1 as a possible D gene (5 bases). Germline CDR1 ENHRY, CDR2 SYGVKD. The CDR3 covers 14 residues. The ends were cut back, 4 bases at V and 1 base at J, with 9 bases in the middle. CDR3 loop: CAISGKGRTDTQYF. For the CDR3, the DNA is TGTGCCATCAGTGGGAAGGGGCGCACAGATACGCAGTATTTT.